Listed below are T cell receptor beta chains from one sample, sequenced in a study of identical twins. TCRdb fed the 5' RACE reads into MiXCR, producing one record per CDR3 protein. The data show roughly 1.6 million distinct CDR3 sequences, around a third seen once. The source material was cord blood. These receptor sequences come from a newborn girl in good health. CDR3s leave out the opening cysteine and the closing phenylalanine or tryptophan. The size entry is marked missing in some rows and otherwise reads once, few, many or a size class.

j_call | v_call | clone_size | cdr3_aa
TRBJ2-1 | TRBV4-1 | few | ASSRPGLDYEQF
TRBJ2-5 | TRBV7-6 | NA | ASSYSVAGGETQY
TRBJ2-3 | TRBV5-1 | NA | ASSLGRAGADTQY
TRBJ1-2 | TRBV24-1 | many | ATSDGGYGYT
TRBJ1-6 | TRBV29-1 | NA | SVRDIDSPLH
TRBJ2-5 | TRBV20-1 | few | SARLGSGEREY
TRBJ1-1 | TRBV7-9 | NA | ASSLERTGLGAF
TRBJ2-1 | TRBV9 | NA | ASSGRPRRLAGYNERF
TRBJ2-7 | TRBV5-1 | NA | ASRIDRAYEQY
TRBJ1-2 | TRBV20-1 | few | SAREQLGYGYT
TRBJ2-1 | TRBV20-1 | few | SASGDRAYNEQF
TRBJ2-1 | TRBV20-1 | NA | SAARLASSYNEQF
TRBJ2-1 | TRBV20-1 | few | SARGDGRRGSSYNEQF
TRBJ2-1 | TRBV5-1 | NA | ASSLNIGGGPYNEQF
TRBJ2-3 | TRBV20-1 | NA | SASRRDRPQY
TRBJ2-7 | TRBV5-1 | NA | ASSLIPNSYEQY
TRBJ2-3 | TRBV6-1 | few | ASSEAFQGGTQY
TRBJ2-3 | TRBV20-1 | few | SASRSGGSSTDTQY
TRBJ1-1 | TRBV5-1 | NA | ASSFTSGQANTEAF
TRBJ1-1 | TRBV12-3/TRBV12-4 | NA | ASSLPTGSNTEAF
TRBJ2-7 | TRBV28 | few | ASSLSPRASYEQY
TRBJ2-7 | TRBV5-1 | NA | ASRRTGYDYEQY
NA | TRBV5-1 | NA | ASSLGDSLPYNEQY
TRBJ2-7 | TRBV29-1 | few | SVEGIKTYEQY
TRBJ1-2 | TRBV12-3/TRBV12-4 | many | ASSSDRGYYGYT
TRBJ2-7 | TRBV29-1 | NA | SVDETGEQY
TRBJ2-7 | TRBV29-1 | NA | SVRGAGGNEQY
TRBJ2-3 | TRBV25-1 | few | ASSEFRTTLTDTQY
TRBJ1-1 | TRBV6-1 | NA | ASSESGYSEAF
TRBJ1-2 | TRBV24-1 | few | ATSGNMLTKGNYGYT
TRBJ1-5 | TRBV5-1 | NA | ASSLEARGSNQPQH
TRBJ2-3 | TRBV2 | few | GTRGAADTQY